This T cell receptor beta chain originates from a study of blood T cell repertoires in COVID-19. Germline assignment: CDR1 LGHDT and CDR2 YNNKEL (reference sequence). The V gene end was trimmed by 4 bases and the J gene end by 0 bases; junction bases not matched to a gene: 5. CDR3 size: 15 residues. Clones were sequenced by immunoSEQ multiplex PCR, and TCRdb holds only the in-frame ones, with some missing. The sample holds approximately 120,000 clones; about 86% are singletons and the top ten take 3.5% to 4%. V usage is TRBV3-1 (or the pseudogene TRBV3-2) and J usage is TRBJ1-1; 7 bases agree with TRBD1. This clonotype was obtained from a woman between 45 and 65 years old with acute or convalescent COVID-19. Material for sequencing was peripheral blood. CDR3 DNA sequence: TGTGCCAGCAGCCCCAGGGGGGCCATGAACACTGAAGCTTTCTTT. Translated, it gives CASSPRGAMNTEAFF.